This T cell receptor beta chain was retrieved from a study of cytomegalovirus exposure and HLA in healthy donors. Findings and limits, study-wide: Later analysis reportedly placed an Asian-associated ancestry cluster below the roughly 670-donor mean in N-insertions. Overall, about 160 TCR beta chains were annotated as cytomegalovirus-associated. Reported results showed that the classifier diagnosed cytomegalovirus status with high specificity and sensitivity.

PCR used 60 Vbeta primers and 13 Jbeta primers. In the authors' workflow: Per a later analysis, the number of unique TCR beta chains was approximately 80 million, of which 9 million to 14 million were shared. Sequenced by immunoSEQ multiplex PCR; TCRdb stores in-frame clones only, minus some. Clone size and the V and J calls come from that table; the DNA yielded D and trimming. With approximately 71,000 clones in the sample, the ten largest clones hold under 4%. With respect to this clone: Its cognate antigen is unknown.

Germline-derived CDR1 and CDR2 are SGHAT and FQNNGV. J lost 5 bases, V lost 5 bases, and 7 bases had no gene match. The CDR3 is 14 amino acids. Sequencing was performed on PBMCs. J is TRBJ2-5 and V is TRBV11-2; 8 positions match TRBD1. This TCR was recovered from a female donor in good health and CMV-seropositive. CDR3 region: CASSARQGWETQYF. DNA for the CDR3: TGTGCCAGCAGCGCCCGACAGGGGTGGGAGACCCAGTACTTC.